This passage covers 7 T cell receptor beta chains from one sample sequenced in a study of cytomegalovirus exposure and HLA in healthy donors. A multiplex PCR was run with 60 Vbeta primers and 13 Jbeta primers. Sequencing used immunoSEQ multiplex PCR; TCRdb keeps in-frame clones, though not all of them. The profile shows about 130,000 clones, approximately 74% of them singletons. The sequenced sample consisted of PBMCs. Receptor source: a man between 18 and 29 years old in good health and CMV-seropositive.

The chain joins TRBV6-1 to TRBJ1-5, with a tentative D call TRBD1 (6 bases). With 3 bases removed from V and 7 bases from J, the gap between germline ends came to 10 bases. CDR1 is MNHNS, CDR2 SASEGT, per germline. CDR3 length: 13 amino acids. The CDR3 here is CASSETGLQPQHF. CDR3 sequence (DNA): TGTGCCAGCAGTGAGACAGGTCTACAGCCCCAGCATTTT.

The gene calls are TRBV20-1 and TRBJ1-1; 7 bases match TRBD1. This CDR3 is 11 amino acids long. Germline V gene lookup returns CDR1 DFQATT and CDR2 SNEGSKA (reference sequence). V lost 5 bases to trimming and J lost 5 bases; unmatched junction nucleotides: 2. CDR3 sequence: CSAPQGTEAFF. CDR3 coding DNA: TGCAGTGCTCCACAGGGGACTGAAGCTTTCTTT.

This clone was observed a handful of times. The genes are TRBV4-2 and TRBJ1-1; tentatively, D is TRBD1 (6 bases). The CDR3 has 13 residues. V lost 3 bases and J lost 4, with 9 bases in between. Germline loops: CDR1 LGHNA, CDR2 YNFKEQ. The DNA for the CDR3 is TGTGCCAGCAGCCAGACACAGGGCACTGAAGCTTTCTTT. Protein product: CASSQTQGTEAFF.

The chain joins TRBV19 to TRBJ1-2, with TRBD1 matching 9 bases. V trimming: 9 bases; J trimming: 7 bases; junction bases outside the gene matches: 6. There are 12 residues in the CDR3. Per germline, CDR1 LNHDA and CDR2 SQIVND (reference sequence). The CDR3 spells CASLGTGPGYTF. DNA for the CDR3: TGTGCCAGCCTGGGGACAGGGCCTGGCTACACCTTC.

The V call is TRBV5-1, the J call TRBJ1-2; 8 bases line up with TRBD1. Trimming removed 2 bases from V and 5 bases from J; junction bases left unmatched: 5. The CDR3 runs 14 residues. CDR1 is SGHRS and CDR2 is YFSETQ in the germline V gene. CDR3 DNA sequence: TGCGCCAGCAGCTTACAGGGGGGTATTTATGGCTACACCTTC. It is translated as CASSLQGGIYGYTF.

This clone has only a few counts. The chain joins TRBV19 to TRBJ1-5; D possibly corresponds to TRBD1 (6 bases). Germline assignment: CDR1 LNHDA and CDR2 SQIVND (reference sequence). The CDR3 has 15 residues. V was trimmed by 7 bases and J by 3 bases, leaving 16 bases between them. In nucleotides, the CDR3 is TGTGCCAGTACCCCGACAGGAAATTTCAATCAGCCCCAGCATTTT. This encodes CASTPTGNFNQPQHF. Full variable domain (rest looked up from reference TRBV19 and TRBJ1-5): DGGITQSPKYLFRKEGQNVTLSCEQNLNHDAMYWYRQDPGQGLRLIYYSQIVNDFQKGDIAEGYSVSREKKESFPLTVTSAQKNPTAFYLCASTPTGNFNQPQHFGDGTRLSIL.

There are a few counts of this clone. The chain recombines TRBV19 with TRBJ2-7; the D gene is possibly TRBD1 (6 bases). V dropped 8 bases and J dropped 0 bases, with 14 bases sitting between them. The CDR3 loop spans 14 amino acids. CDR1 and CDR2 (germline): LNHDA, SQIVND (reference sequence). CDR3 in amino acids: CASRNRDSSYEQYF. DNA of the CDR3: TGTGCCAGTCGAAACAGGGATAGCTCCTACGAGCAGTACTTC.